This T cell receptor beta chain originates from a study of cytotoxic CD8 clonotypes in ibrutinib-treated CLL (dated by TCRdb to 2020 to 2023). Regarding the complete study: The cohort was composed of about a dozen relapsed/refractory and about 15 treatment-naive patients; IGHV unmutated status was identified in some 17 patients. Samples at response were collected after a median of about 12 months of treatment, with a range of about 6 to 40 months. Samples averaged roughly 280,000 productive templates and some 91,000 productive rearrangements. Partial responses were observed in roughly 24 patients and complete responses in 2; after a median follow-up of around 64 months, remission was maintained in about 15 patients and progression was observed in approximately twelve. Cryopreserved peripheral blood mononuclear cells were obtained before treatment, at response, and at either sustained remission or disease progression. Of the approximately 86 participants in the trial, about two dozen had longitudinal samples available.

For this clone: Its antigen remains undetermined. Per-base quality was not reported, and no clone a single base away is much larger than it.

About 2 micrograms of genomic DNA were extracted from cryopreserved PBMCs for TCR beta library preparation. Longitudinal blood samples from CLL patients on ibrutinib monotherapy underwent high-throughput TCR beta sequencing. The patients took part in an open-label, single-center phase 2 trial of ibrutinib monotherapy. Overall study results and their limits: Public clonotypes were rare and either contracted or stayed stable during treatment, and the rise in clonality at ibrutinib response reflected the expansion of private clonotypes. Baseline clonality was found to be higher than that of age-matched healthy donors and was strongly correlated with circulating CD8+ T-cell counts. Sampling times were not matched between patients in sustained remission and patients whose disease was progressing, and lymph node repertoires were not examined. Clonality rose at ibrutinib response, remained stable during sustained remission, and dropped back toward baseline at progression.

Each clonotype received, on average, about 10x coverage in deep resolution sequencing performed on a MiSeq, where the target depth lay between 1 in 1 million and 1 in 200,000 T cells. The immunoSEQ hsTCRB Kit was used to generate TCR beta libraries. Turning to the authors' computational methods: ImmunoSEQ Data Assistant and ImmunoSEQ Analyzer were used for data analysis, and V, D and J genes were assigned according to IMGT definitions. Clonality was computed as one minus normalized Shannon entropy of productive rearrangement frequencies, ranging from 0 to 1. Public clonotype analysis was restricted to overrepresented clonotypes comprising at least 0.05% of each patient's repertoire. Repertoires from about a dozen age-matched healthy donors in immuneACCESS were used as clonality controls. TCRdb re-hosts the immuneACCESS table, in-frame sequences only. Its copies lack some clones; in the studies checked, an unresolved V gene accounts for under half of them, and the cause for the rest is not known. V and J calls and clone size are as listed in that table; D and trimming were resolved from the DNA. This sample lists tens of thousands of clones; 49% were detected once. The top ten constitute about 20% of the sample.

There are 14 amino acids in the CDR3, from cysteine to phenylalanine inclusive. This entry keeps only the CDR3 DNA: 42 bases, framed from base 1. CDR1 and CDR2 are drawn from the germline V gene: SQVTM, ANQGSEA. Trimming leaves V shorter by 6 bases and J shorter by 3 bases, with the junction holding 5 bases beyond the gene matches. Source: PBMCs, taken before ibrutinib treatment. The receptor was isolated from a human donor with chronic lymphocytic leukemia. The chain was built from TRBV29-1 and TRBJ2-1, with 10 bases matching TRBD2. Here is the DNA: TGCAGCGTCGCAACTAGCGGGGTCTACAATGAGCAGTTCTTC. Translated, it reads CSVATSGVYNEQFF.